This T cell receptor (beta chain) was retrieved from a study of T-cell reconstitution after alpha-beta-depleted transplantation in children. CDR1 and CDR2 from the germline V gene are SGHRS and YFSETQ. The CDR3 covers 13 residues. Between the trimmed V and J ends, which lost 6 bases and 6 bases, there was a span of 15 bases. There are a few counts of this clonotype. Unique molecular identifiers were incorporated when the TCRbeta library was constructed. Each CDR3 protein is one row after TCRdb ran MiXCR on the PCR reads. The sample yields 250,000 to 300,000 distinct CDR3 sequences, over 8% seen once. The V and J genes are TRBV5-1 and TRBJ1-2; possible D gene TRBD1, 5 bases. This sequence was found in a human donor who donated a stem cell graft to a child with SCID. The source material was PBMCs from the stem cell graft donor, sampled from the stem cell graft. The CDR3 reads CASNRGVTDGYTF. CDR3 coding DNA: TGCGCCAGCAACCGAGGAGTGACAGATGGCTACACCTTC.